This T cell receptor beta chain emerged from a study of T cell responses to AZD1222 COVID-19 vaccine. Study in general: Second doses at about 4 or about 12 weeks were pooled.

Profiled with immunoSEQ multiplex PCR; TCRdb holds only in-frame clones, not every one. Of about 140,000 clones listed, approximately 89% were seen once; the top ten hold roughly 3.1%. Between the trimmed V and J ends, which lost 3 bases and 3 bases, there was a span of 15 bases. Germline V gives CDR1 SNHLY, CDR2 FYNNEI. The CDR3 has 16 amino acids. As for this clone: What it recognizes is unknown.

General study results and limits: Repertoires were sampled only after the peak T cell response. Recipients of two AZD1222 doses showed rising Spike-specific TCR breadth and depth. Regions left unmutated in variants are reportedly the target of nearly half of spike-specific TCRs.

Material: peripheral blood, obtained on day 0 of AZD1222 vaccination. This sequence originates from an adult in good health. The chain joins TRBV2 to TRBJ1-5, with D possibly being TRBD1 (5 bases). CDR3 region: CASSDVGGGSNQPQHF. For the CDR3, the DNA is TGTGCCAGCAGTGATGTTGGGGGAGGGTCCAATCAGCCCCAGCATTTT. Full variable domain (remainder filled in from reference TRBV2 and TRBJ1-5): EPEVTQTPSHQVTQMGQEVILRCVPISNHLYFYWYRQILGQKVEFLVSFYNNEISEKSEIFDDQFSVERPDGSNFTLKIRSTKLEDSAMYFCASSDVGGGSNQPQHFGDGTRLSIL.